The 14 T cell receptor beta chains reported below all come from one sample, sequenced in a study of T cell responses to AZD1222 COVID-19 vaccine. Sequencing used immunoSEQ multiplex PCR; TCRdb keeps in-frame clones, though not all of them. The sample yields a few hundred thousand clones, 80% to 95% seen once. The specimen comprised peripheral blood, sampled on day 0 of AZD1222 vaccination. These receptors were obtained from an adult in good health.

This chain joins TRBV20-1 and TRBJ2-7, with 9 nucleotides matching TRBD1. This CDR3 has 14 residues. V shed 3 bases, J shed 4 bases, and the junction held 7 bases outside the gene matches. The germline V gene encodes CDR1 DFQATT and CDR2 SNEGSKA (reference sequence). The CDR3, as DNA: TGCAGTGCTAGTGCCCGGACAGGGGTTTACGAGCAGTACTTC. Translating it yields CSASARTGVYEQYF.

The chain has TRBV6-7 and TRBJ2-7; the D is unclear. TRBV6-7 belongs to the ORF category, with a function that is uncertain. Between the trimmed V and J ends, which lost 7 bases and 2 bases, there was a span of 15 bases. The CDR3 length is 14 residues. The CDR3 DNA sequence: TGTGCCAGCACCACCCTACACGGACCCTACGAGCAGTACTTC. It encodes CASTTLHGPYEQYF.

The rearrangement joins TRBV14 to TRBJ1-1; D remains ambiguous. The CDR3 covers 13 residues. V was pared by 3 bases and J by 4 bases, with 9 bases between. Germline V gene data show CDR1 as SGHDN and CDR2 as FVKESK. CDR3 region: CASSQSALTEAFF. The CDR3 region has the DNA TGTGCCAGCAGCCAGTCGGCCCTCACTGAAGCTTTCTTT.

The gene calls are TRBV2 and TRBJ2-7; D call uncertain. CDR1 and CDR2 from the germline V gene are SNHLY and FYNNEI. The germline V and J ends were trimmed by 7 bases and 3 bases, with 13 bases remaining between them. CDR3 length equals 13 residues. Written as DNA, the CDR3 is TGTGCCAGCAAAAGGACCCAATTCTACGAGCAGTACTTC. Protein sequence: CASKRTQFYEQYF.

CDR3 sequence reads: CATSPRYPATNEKLFF. The CDR3 region has the DNA TGTGCCACCAGCCCCAGATACCCAGCAACTAATGAAAAACTGTTTTTT. The rearrangement links TRBV15 to TRBJ1-4, with D unclear. CDR1 is LNHNV, CDR2 YYDKDF, per germline (reference sequence). Trimming stripped 5 bases from V and 0 bases from J, with 13 bases between. CDR3 length: 16 amino acids.

The chain recombines TRBV6-6 with TRBJ1-4; D may be TRBD1 (5 bases). Between the trimmed V and J ends, which lost 6 bases and 4 bases, there was a span of 12 bases. The CDR3 has 14 amino acids. Germline values: CDR1 MNHNY, CDR2 SVGAGI (reference sequence). The CDR3 DNA is TGTGCCAGCAGGCCGGGGGTCCGTAATGAAAAACTGTTTTTT. This codes for CASRPGVRNEKLFF.

This clone appeared a few times. This chain links TRBV5-6 with TRBJ2-5; 12 bases are shared with TRBD2. Germline V CDR1 and CDR2: SGHDT, YYEEEE. The CDR3 runs to 16 residues. Unmatched junction bases numbered 8, after V lost 4 bases and J lost 4 bases. The CDR3 nucleotides read TGTGCCAGCAGCGCCGGACTAGCGGGGAGTGGAGAGACCCAGTACTTC. Translated: CASSAGLAGSGETQYF.

This chain joins TRBV24-1 and TRBJ1-5, with D unclear. This CDR3 region has 13 residues. Per germline, CDR1 KGHDR and CDR2 SFDVKD. V was pared by 2 bases and J by 7 bases, with 8 bases between. The CDR3 sequence is CATSDWTGQPQHF. The CDR3 DNA sequence: TGTGCCACCAGTGATTGGACCGGACAGCCCCAGCATTTT.

The chain combines TRBV28 with TRBJ1-2; D ambiguous. The CDR3 covers 12 residues. Trimming stripped 5 bases from V and 4 bases from J, with 8 bases between. Looked up from germline, CDR1 is MDHEN and CDR2 is SYDVKM. For the CDR3, the DNA is TGTGCCAGCAGTGCCGACGGCTATGGCTACACCTTC. Translated: CASSADGYGYTF.

This clone was counted a single time. The chain links TRBV14 to TRBJ2-7, with TRBD2 matching over 9 bases. The CDR3 is 14 amino acids. Germline values: CDR1 SGHDN, CDR2 FVKESK. The J segment lost 6 bases and the V segment lost 0 bases, leaving 3 bases of the junction unmatched. CDR3 coding DNA: TGTGCCAGCAGCCAAGAAGGAGCGGGAGGCGAGCAGTACTTC. It specifies CASSQEGAGGEQYF. Using reference TRBV14 and TRBJ2-7 for the parts outside the CDR3, the full variable domain is EAGVTQFPSHSVIEKGQTVTLRCDPISGHDNLYWYRRVMGKEIKFLLHFVKESKQDESGMPNNRFLAERTGGTYSTLKVQPAELEDSGVYFCASSQEGAGGEQYFGPGTRLTVT.

CDR3 nucleotides: TGCGCCAGCACATCCGGGACAGGGATCTACAATGAGCAGTTCTTC. It codes for CASTSGTGIYNEQFF. This rearrangement joins TRBV4-1 to TRBJ2-1; 9 nucleotides match TRBD1. Germline loops: CDR1 MGHRA, CDR2 YSYEKL. The CDR3 has 15 residues. V trimming: 7 bases; J trimming: 3 bases; junction bases outside the gene matches: 7.

The chain links TRBV28 to TRBJ1-1, with a possible D match to TRBD1 (6 bases). Germline CDR1 and CDR2: MDHEN and SYDVKM. V was cut by 5 bases and J by 0 bases, with 13 bases left in between. This CDR3 comprises 15 residues. DNA for the CDR3: TGTGCCAGCAGTACTCCGACAGGAATGAACACTGAAGCTTTCTTT. Residues: CASSTPTGMNTEAFF.

This chain links TRBV28 with TRBJ2-7; D gene unclear. V was trimmed by 8 bases and J by 0 bases, leaving 14 bases between them. The CDR3 contains 14 residues. Germline V gene sequence: CDR1 MDHEN, CDR2 SYDVKM. DNA of the CDR3: TGTGCCAGCGAGAGGTCAGGCCTCTCCTACGAGCAGTACTTC. Translating it yields CASERSGLSYEQYF.

The chain is built from TRBV24-1 and TRBJ2-2; tentatively, D is TRBD1 (6 bases). The CDR3 is made up of 14 amino acids. V was clipped by 5 bases and J by 3 bases, with 9 bases between them. Germline V lookup: CDR1 KGHDR, CDR2 SFDVKD. The CDR3 bases are TGTGCCACCAGTGTACAGGGTTACACCGGGGAGCTGTTTTTT. It translates to CATSVQGYTGELFF.